This TCR beta chain was sequenced during a study of CD8 T cells in Susac syndrome. Random-hexamer reverse transcription was applied to roughly 0.5 to 1 ug RNA. In TCRdb, the immunoSEQ multiplex PCR reads were re-called with MiXCR into one record per CDR3 protein. The repertoire holds 200,000 to 250,000 distinct CDR3 sequences, with 94% as singletons. Germline assignment: CDR1 SGHKS and CDR2 YYEKEE (reference sequence). The V and J ends lost 1 base and 5 bases respectively, with 7 bases between them. CDR3 length: 13 residues. The receptor was derived from a human donor with Susac syndrome. The chain combines TRBV5-5 with TRBJ2-4; possibly TRBD1 for D (5 bases). Specimen: CD4+ T cells from PBMCs. This CDR3 reads CASSLLGENIQYF. The CDR3 DNA follows: TGTGCCAGCAGCTTGTTAGGGGAAAACATTCAGTACTTC.